The clone carrying this TCR beta chain was counted between two and nine times. The sample originates from a study of blood T cells in healthy people across ages. Looked up from germline, CDR1 is LGHNA and CDR2 is YNFKEQ. The V and J ends lost 1 base and 2 bases respectively, with 8 bases between them. This CDR3 is 14 amino acids long. The use of a sample-barcoded 5' primer and a J-beta primer mix characterized a second PCR of 7 to 11 cycles. Each cDNA molecule carried a tag from a template-switch adaptor that contained 12 random nucleotides. TCRdb re-called the 5' RACE reads with MiXCR, one entry per CDR3 protein. The sample holds approximately 2,000,000 distinct CDR3 sequences; roughly 43% are singletons and the top ten take under 25%.

V gene TRBV4-2 combines with J gene TRBJ1-2; unclear D gene. This clonotype was obtained from a human donor in good health. Sequencing was done on a sample of blood. The CDR3 here is CASSQVGINYGYTF. DNA of the CDR3: TGTGCCAGCAGCCAAGTCGGGATCAACTATGGCTACACCTTC.